The 28 T cell receptor beta chains listed next were all sequenced from one sample in a study of blood T cell repertoires in COVID-19. The data were produced by immunoSEQ multiplex PCR, yet TCRdb's version contains in-frame clones alone and is incomplete. The table has about 100,000 clones, roughly 92% seen once. Input material: peripheral blood. These receptors originate from a woman aged 45 to 65 with COVID-19, enrolled during active disease.

This clone was detected once. The chain recombines TRBV30 with TRBJ1-4; 7 bases align to TRBD1. V was pared by 0 bases and J by 8 bases, with 9 bases of the junction left unmatched. Germline V gene lookup returns CDR1 GTSNPN and CDR2 SVGIG (reference sequence). This CDR3 contains 15 residues. The CDR3 loop reads CAWSVRAGGKEKLFF. CDR3 nucleotide sequence: TGTGCCTGGAGTGTACGCGCAGGGGGAAAGGAAAAACTGTTTTTT.

This clone came up once. The rearrangement uses TRBV27 and TRBJ2-2; a possible D gene is TRBD1 (6 bases). Germline V gene sequence: CDR1 MNHEY, CDR2 SMNVEV (reference sequence). V lost 4 bases and J 0 bases, leaving 12 bases between the germline ends. The CDR3 contains 16 residues. CDR3 loop: CASSSLRGPNTGELFF. DNA of the CDR3: TGTGCCAGCAGTTCCCTCAGGGGACCGAACACCGGGGAGCTGTTTTTT.

The V and J genes are TRBV19 and TRBJ1-3; D uncertain. This CDR3 is 15 amino acids long. Trimming took off 2 bases at V and 0 bases at J, with 8 bases between the two ends. In germline, CDR1 is LNHDA, CDR2 SQIVND (reference sequence). The CDR3 DNA reads as TGTGCCAGTAGTATAACCTCCTACTCTGGAAACACCATATATTTT. This translates into CASSITSYSGNTIYF.

Concerning this clone: Relative to the germline gene, one junction end is altered; a read error may explain this. The chain couples TRBV6-6 to TRBJ1-2, with 10 bases matching TRBD1. The CDR3 contains 15 residues. CDR1 MNHNY and CDR2 SVGAGI come from the germline V gene (reference sequence). The CDR3 here is CASSNSPGQGYGYTF. In DNA form, the CDR3 reads TGTGCCAGCAGTAACTCTCCGGGACAGGGGTATGGCTACACCTTC.

The chain couples TRBV30 to TRBJ1-2; TRBD1 aligns across 10 bases. The CDR3 loop spans 13 amino acids. After removal of 2 bases from V and 7 bases from J, the junction contained 4 bases not matched to a gene. Germline CDR1 is GTSNPN and CDR2 is SVGIG (reference sequence). The CDR3 region has the DNA TGTGCCTGGAGTTTCGGGACAGGGGCTGGCTACACCTTC. Protein product: CAWSFGTGAGYTF. Filled out from reference TRBV30 and TRBJ1-2, the complete variable domain reads SQTIHQWPATLVQPVGSPLSLECTVEGTSNPNLYWYRQAAGRGLQLLFYSVGIGQISSEVPQNLSASRPQDRQFILSSKKLLLSDSGFYLCAWSFGTGAGYTFGSGTRLTVV.

The rearrangement joins TRBV10-2 to TRBJ1-1; 8 nucleotides match TRBD1. J lost 4 bases, V lost 3 bases, and 10 bases had no gene match. The V gene's germline CDR1 is WSHSY and CDR2 SAAADI. The CDR3 has 16 residues. CDR3 sequence: CASSERGTGGGTEAFF. In DNA, the CDR3 is TGCGCCAGCAGTGAACGGGGAACAGGGGGTGGCACTGAAGCTTTCTTT.

This clone was picked up one time. V gene TRBV7-2 combines with J gene TRBJ2-7; D might be TRBD2 (5 bases). The CDR3 contains 13 residues. Germline V CDR1 and CDR2: SGHTA, FQGNSA. The V end was cut by 3 bases, the J end by 7 bases, with 13 bases between. CDR3 in amino acids: CASSFGRRNEQYF. CDR3 DNA sequence: TGTGCCAGCAGCTTTGGACGGAGGAATGAGCAGTACTTC.

J is TRBJ1-3 and V is TRBV13, with 9 bases that match TRBD1. CDR3 length: 17 amino acids. Trimming took 0 bases from V and 11 from J; bases not matched to a gene: 14. From germline, CDR1 is PRHDT and CDR2 FYEKMQ (reference sequence). Written as DNA, the CDR3 is TGTGCCAGCAGCTTAGGACCGGGACAGGGACGGCGGTCCTCCATATATTTT. Translation: CASSLGPGQGRRSSIYF.

This sequence joins TRBV5-1 and TRBJ1-3, with TRBD1 as a possible D gene (6 bases). This CDR3 has 14 amino acids. Germline V lookup: CDR1 SGHRS, CDR2 YFSETQ. The V and J ends lost 1 base and 2 bases respectively, with 7 bases between them. The DNA for the CDR3 is TGCGCCAGCAGCTTGCAGGGGCCTGGAAACACCATATATTTT. Its protein product is CASSLQGPGNTIYF. The whole variable domain, remainder taken from reference TRBV5-1 and TRBJ1-3, is KAGVTQTPRYLIKTRGQQVTLSCSPISGHRSVSWYQQTPGQGLQFLFEYFSETQRNKGNFPGRFSGRQFSNSRSEMNVSTLELGDSALYLCASSLQGPGNTIYFGEGSWLTVV.

The chain joins TRBV7-7 to TRBJ2-2; no clear D. Germline assignment: CDR1 SSHAT and CDR2 FNYEAQ (reference sequence). This CDR3 spans 12 amino acids. Trimming shortened V by 5 bases and J by 2 bases, and 3 bases separated the two germline ends. The CDR3 DNA is TGTGCCAGCAGCCTCAACACCGGGGAGCTGTTTTTT. Translation: CASSLNTGELFF.

V gene TRBV30 combines with J gene TRBJ2-5, with D tentatively TRBD2 (5 bases). Germline values: CDR1 GTSNPN, CDR2 SVGIG (reference sequence). Trimming took off 5 bases at V and 5 bases at J, with 18 bases between the two ends. There are 14 residues in the CDR3. In DNA, the CDR3 is TGTGCCTGGGATCTGGAGGCTGCCACGGAGACCCAGTACTTC. Translation gives CAWDLEAATETQYF.

The genes are TRBV5-5 and TRBJ2-2, with D possibly matching TRBD1 (6 bases). Germline CDR1 and CDR2: SGHKS and YYEKEE (reference sequence). The CDR3 is 14 amino acids. Trimming took off 7 bases at V and 3 bases at J, with 13 bases between the two ends. The CDR3 DNA sequence: TGTGCCAGCTCCCCTGGGACACACACCGGGGAGCTGTTTTTT. Its translation: CASSPGTHTGELFF.

This chain links TRBV5-4 with TRBJ2-2, with a weak D call TRBD2 (6 bases). Trimming removed 0 bases at V and 5 bases at J, with 11 bases between. This CDR3 comprises 15 residues. The germline V gene encodes CDR1 SGHNT and CDR2 YYREEE (reference sequence). In DNA form, the CDR3 reads TGTGCCAGCAGCTTGGAGGGAGGCGGGACCGGGGAGCTGTTTTTT. It codes for CASSLEGGGTGELFF.

The chain combines TRBV5-4 with TRBJ1-6; D remains unclear. The germline V gene has CDR1 SGHNT and CDR2 YYREEE (reference sequence). Trimming cost V 0 bases and J 4 bases, with 14 bases left between them. The CDR3 length is 17 residues. The CDR3 sequence is CASSLGGPGAYNSPLHF. The CDR3 coding sequence is TGTGCCAGCAGCTTGGGGGGTCCGGGAGCTTATAATTCACCCCTCCACTTT.

The genes are TRBV7-6 and TRBJ1-5; tentatively, D is TRBD1 (6 bases). V was cut by 3 bases and J by 0 bases, with 9 bases left in between. The CDR3 is 15 amino acids. CDR1 is SGHVS and CDR2 is FNYEAQ in the germline V gene. The CDR3 DNA follows: TGTGCCAGCAGCTTCGGACAGAGTAGCAATCAGCCCCAGCATTTT. Residues: CASSFGQSSNQPQHF.

The chain carries TRBV28 and TRBJ1-2; no reliable D call. V gave up 4 bases and J gave up 3 bases, with 3 bases separating them. The CDR3 spans 11 residues. Germline loops: CDR1 MDHEN, CDR2 SYDVKM. In DNA form, the CDR3 reads TGTGCCAGCAGTTCGGACTATGGCTACACCTTC. This encodes CASSSDYGYTF.

This chain connects TRBV19 to TRBJ1-5; D unclear. The CDR3 length is 14 residues. V lost 5 bases to trimming and J lost 2 bases, with 10 bases between them. Germline V gene data show CDR1 as LNHDA and CDR2 as SQIVND (reference sequence). The CDR3 is CASSGPEGNQPQHF. CDR3 nucleotides: TGTGCCAGTAGTGGCCCCGAGGGCAATCAGCCCCAGCATTTT. Full variable domain (outside the CDR3, taken from reference TRBV19 and TRBJ1-5): DGGITQSPKYLFRKEGQNVTLSCEQNLNHDAMYWYRQDPGQGLRLIYYSQIVNDFQKGDIAEGYSVSREKKESFPLTVTSAQKNPTAFYLCASSGPEGNQPQHFGDGTRLSIL.

The CDR3 is CASSRSRVGTEAFF. The CDR3 bases are TGTGCCAGCTCACGCTCCAGGGTAGGCACTGAAGCTTTCTTT. This chain links TRBV18 with TRBJ1-1; D is perhaps TRBD1 (5 bases). This CDR3 is built from 14 residues. Germline V gene sequence: CDR1 KGHSH, CDR2 LQKENI. The V end was cut by 4 bases, the J end by 4 bases, with 13 bases between.

The genes are TRBV5-5 and TRBJ1-5, with 10 bases fitting TRBD1. V trimming: 0 bases; J trimming: 9 bases; junction bases outside the gene matches: 6. The CDR3 spans 15 residues. Germline V gene sequence: CDR1 SGHKS, CDR2 YYEKEE (reference sequence). CDR3 amino acids: CASSLGGTGVSPQHF. CDR3 bases: TGTGCCAGCAGCTTGGGCGGGACAGGGGTATCGCCCCAGCATTTT.

The rearrangement joins TRBV4-3 to TRBJ1-2; D is possibly TRBD1 (6 bases). Trimming pared 1 base from V and 2 bases from J, leaving 14 bases between. There are 16 residues in the CDR3. The germline V gene has CDR1 LGHNA and CDR2 YSLEER. The CDR3 nucleotides are TGCGCCAGCAGCCAAGCTCCAGGGGCCTCAAACTATGGCTACACCTTC. Translating it yields CASSQAPGASNYGYTF.

The gene calls are TRBV15 and TRBJ1-6, with no clear D. In germline, CDR1 is LNHNV, CDR2 YYDKDF (reference sequence). This CDR3 is 14 amino acids long. Trimming took 3 bases from V and 7 from J, leaving 10 bases between them. The CDR3 loop is CATSRAPTNSPLHF. The CDR3 DNA sequence: TGTGCCACCAGCAGGGCCCCAACCAATTCACCCCTCCACTTT.

The chain employs TRBV10-3 and TRBJ1-2; unclear D gene. Germline V gives CDR1 ENHRY, CDR2 SYGVKD. The CDR3 length is 13 residues. V dropped 3 bases and J dropped 6 bases, with 11 bases sitting between them. The CDR3 nucleotides are TGTGCCATCAGTGATCTCCCGGGAGATGGCTACACCTTC. Amino acid sequence: CAISDLPGDGYTF.

This clone has only one observation. The chain links TRBV19 to TRBJ1-1; no definite D call. The CDR3 is 15 amino acids. Germline V gene lookup returns CDR1 LNHDA and CDR2 SQIVND (reference sequence). V lost 9 bases, J lost 4 bases, and 21 bases lay in between. CDR3: CASRLSSHFSTEAFF. Written as DNA, the CDR3 is TGTGCCAGCCGCCTCAGTTCCCATTTTTCCACTGAAGCTTTCTTT.

The chain is built from TRBV19 and TRBJ1-1, with TRBD1 identical over 9 bases. V trimming: 5 bases; J trimming: 5 bases; junction bases outside the gene matches: 6. The CDR3 totals 14 residues. Germline loops: CDR1 LNHDA, CDR2 SQIVND (reference sequence). This CDR3 reads CASSYRGRETEAFF. For the CDR3, the DNA is TGTGCCAGTAGTTACAGGGGGCGGGAAACTGAAGCTTTCTTT.

The chain is built from TRBV11-3 and TRBJ2-3, with D maybe TRBD1 (6 bases). CDR1 SGHNT and CDR2 YENEEA come from the germline V gene. The CDR3 has 14 residues. The V and J ends lost 2 bases and 1 base respectively, with 7 bases between them. The CDR3: CASSLHRGTDTQYF. The DNA for the CDR3 is TGTGCCAGCAGCTTACACAGGGGCACAGATACGCAGTATTTT.

The chain has TRBV7-8 and TRBJ2-7; TRBD2 might be the D (5 bases). CDR1 SGHVS and CDR2 FQNEAQ come from the germline V gene. The CDR3 runs 15 residues. V was shortened by 1 base and J by 2 bases, with 12 bases between the two germline ends. The CDR3 DNA sequence: TGTGCCAGCAGCTTAGTTGGAGGTCCGACCTACGAGCAGTACGTC. Translation gives CASSLVGGPTYEQYV.

The V gene is TRBV7-9, the J gene TRBJ1-5, with TRBD1 matching over 9 bases. The CDR3 length is 16 residues. Germline CDR1 is SEHNR and CDR2 is FQNEAQ (reference sequence). The V segment lost 0 bases and the J segment 6 bases; nucleotides outside the gene matches: 6. CDR3 DNA: TGTGCCAGCAGCTTAGCTGGGACAGGGTTTGCTCAGCCCCAGCATTTT. It specifies CASSLAGTGFAQPQHF. Full variable domain (remainder filled in from reference TRBV7-9 and TRBJ1-5): DTGVSQNPRHKITKRGQNVTFRCDPISEHNRLYWYRQTLGQGPEFLTYFQNEAQLEKSRLLSDRFSAERPKGSFSTLEIQRTEQGDSAMYLCASSLAGTGFAQPQHFGDGTRLSIL.

The V and J genes are TRBV10-3 and TRBJ2-3; 11 bases align to TRBD2. This CDR3 is 15 amino acids long. The germline V gene has CDR1 ENHRY and CDR2 SYGVKD. V shed 6 bases, J shed 1 base, and the junction held 3 bases outside the gene matches. The CDR3 loop reads CAIRFSGRGTDTQYF. As DNA, the CDR3 is TGTGCCATCAGATTTAGCGGGAGGGGCACAGATACGCAGTATTTT.